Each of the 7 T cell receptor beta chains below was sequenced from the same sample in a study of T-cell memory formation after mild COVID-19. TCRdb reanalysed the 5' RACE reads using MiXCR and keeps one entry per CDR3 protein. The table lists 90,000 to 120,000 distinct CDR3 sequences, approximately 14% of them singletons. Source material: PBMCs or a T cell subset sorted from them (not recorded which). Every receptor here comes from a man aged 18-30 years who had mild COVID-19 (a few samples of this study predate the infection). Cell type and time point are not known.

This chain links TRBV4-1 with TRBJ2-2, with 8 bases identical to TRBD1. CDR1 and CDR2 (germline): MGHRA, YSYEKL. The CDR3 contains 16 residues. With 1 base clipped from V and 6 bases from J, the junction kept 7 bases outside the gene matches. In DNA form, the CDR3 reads TGCGCCAGCAGCCAAGTGGGGACAGGAAAGTCCGGGGAGCTGTTTTTT. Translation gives CASSQVGTGKSGELFF.

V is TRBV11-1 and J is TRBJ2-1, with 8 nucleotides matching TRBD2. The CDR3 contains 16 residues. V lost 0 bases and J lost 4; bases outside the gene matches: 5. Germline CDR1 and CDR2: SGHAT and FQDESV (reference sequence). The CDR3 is CASSLASAGGYNEQFF. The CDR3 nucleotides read TGTGCCAGCAGCTTAGCTTCGGCGGGGGGTTACAATGAGCAGTTCTTC. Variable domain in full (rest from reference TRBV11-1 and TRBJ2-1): EAEVAQSPRYKITEKSQAVAFWCDPISGHATLYWYRQILGQGPELLVQFQDESVVDDSQLPKDRFSAERLKGVDSTLKIQPAELGDSAMYLCASSLASAGGYNEQFFGPGTRLTVL.

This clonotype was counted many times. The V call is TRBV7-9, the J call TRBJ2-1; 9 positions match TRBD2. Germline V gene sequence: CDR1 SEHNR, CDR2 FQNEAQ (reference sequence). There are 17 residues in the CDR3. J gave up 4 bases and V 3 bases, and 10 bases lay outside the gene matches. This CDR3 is CASSFSAGGPLYNEQFF. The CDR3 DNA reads TGTGCCAGCAGCTTTTCAGCGGGGGGCCCTCTATACAATGAGCAGTTCTTC.

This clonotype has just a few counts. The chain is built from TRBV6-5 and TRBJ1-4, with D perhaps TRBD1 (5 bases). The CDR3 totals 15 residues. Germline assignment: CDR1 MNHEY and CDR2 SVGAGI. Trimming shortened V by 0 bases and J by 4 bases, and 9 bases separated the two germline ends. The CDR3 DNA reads TGTGCCAGCAGTTACTCGAAGGGGATTAATGAAAAACTGTTTTTT. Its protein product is CASSYSKGINEKLFF.

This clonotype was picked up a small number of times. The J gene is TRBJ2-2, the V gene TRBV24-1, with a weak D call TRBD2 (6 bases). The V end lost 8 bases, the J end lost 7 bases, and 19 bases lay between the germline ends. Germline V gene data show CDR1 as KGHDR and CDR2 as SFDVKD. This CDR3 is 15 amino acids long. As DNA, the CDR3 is TGTGCCACCATTGTCGGGGGTTCAAACGGCGGGGAGCTGTTTTTT. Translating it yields CATIVGGSNGGELFF.

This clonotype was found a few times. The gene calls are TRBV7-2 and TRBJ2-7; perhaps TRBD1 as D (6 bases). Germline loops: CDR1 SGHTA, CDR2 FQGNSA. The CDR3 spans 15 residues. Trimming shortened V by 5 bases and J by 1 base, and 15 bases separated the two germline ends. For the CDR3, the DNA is TGTGCCAGCAGCCTGGCCCGGGACAATTCCTACGAGCAGTACTTC. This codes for CASSLARDNSYEQYF.

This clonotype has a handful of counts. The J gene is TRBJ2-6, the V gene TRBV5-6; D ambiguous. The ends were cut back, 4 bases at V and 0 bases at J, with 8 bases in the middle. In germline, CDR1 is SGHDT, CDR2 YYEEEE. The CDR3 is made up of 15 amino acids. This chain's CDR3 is CASSRSFSGANVLTF. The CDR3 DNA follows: TGTGCCAGCAGCAGGAGCTTCTCTGGGGCCAACGTCCTGACTTTC.